The 8 T cell receptor beta chains below come from one sample, sequenced in a study of blood T cell repertoires in COVID-19. Sequenced by immunoSEQ multiplex PCR; TCRdb stores in-frame clones only, minus some. In the table there are over 200,000 clones, over 70% of which are singletons. What was sequenced was peripheral blood. These receptors all stem from an elderly woman with acute or convalescent COVID-19.

This sequence joins TRBV28 and TRBJ1-2, with TRBD1 matching over 7 bases. CDR1 and CDR2 from the germline V gene are MDHEN and SYDVKM. CDR3 length: 17 residues. V trimming: 3 bases; J trimming: 2 bases; junction bases outside the gene matches: 12. The CDR3 DNA reads TGTGCCAGCAGTTTTGTAGGGGGCTTAACCCTCAACTATGGCTACACCTTC. Amino acids: CASSFVGGLTLNYGYTF.

The J gene is TRBJ2-7, the V gene TRBV10-2, with 8 bases identical to TRBD1. Germline V gene sequence: CDR1 WSHSY, CDR2 SAAADI. This CDR3 has 14 amino acids. The V and J ends lost 3 bases and 7 bases, in that order; junction bases with no gene match: 8. The CDR3 coding sequence is TGCGCCAGCAGTGACGAATGGACAGGGAAGGAGCAGTACTTC. Translation: CASSDEWTGKEQYF.

V usage is TRBV5-5 and J usage is TRBJ2-1; maybe TRBD1 (6 bases). This CDR3 has 16 amino acids. From germline, CDR1 is SGHKS and CDR2 YYEKEE (reference sequence). The V end was cut by 3 bases, the J end by 2 bases, with 15 bases between. This CDR3 reads CASSSSGTNPYNEQFF. The CDR3 DNA follows: TGTGCCAGCAGCTCATCTGGGACAAACCCCTACAATGAGCAGTTCTTC.

The chain carries TRBV5-1 and TRBJ2-3; D is possibly TRBD2 (5 bases). CDR1 and CDR2 (germline): SGHRS, YFSETQ. The CDR3 is 15 amino acids. Trimming removed 0 bases from V and 1 base from J, with 9 bases in between. The CDR3 DNA is TGCGCCAGCAGCTTGGCCCTCGGGGGCACAGATACGCAGTATTTT. Residues: CASSLALGGTDTQYF. The entire variable domain, with the rest obtained from reference TRBV5-1 and TRBJ2-3, is as follows: KAGVTQTPRYLIKTRGQQVTLSCSPISGHRSVSWYQQTPGQGLQFLFEYFSETQRNKGNFPGRFSGRQFSNSRSEMNVSTLELGDSALYLCASSLALGGTDTQYFGPGTRLTVL.

In regard to this clone: The junction departs from the called germline gene at one end, perhaps through a read error. The rearrangement uses TRBV15 and TRBJ2-7; 8 bases align to TRBD2. CDR1 LNHNV and CDR2 YYDKDF come from the germline V gene (reference sequence). The CDR3 spans 15 residues. The CDR3 loop is CATTREPGLVDEQYF. CDR3 nucleotide sequence: TGTGCCACCACCAGAGAACCGGGACTAGTTGATGAGCAGTACTTC.

A single count supports this clone. The sample contains more than one DNA sequence encoding this CDR3. The chain carries TRBV5-4 and TRBJ1-4; 9 nucleotides match TRBD1. Germline CDR1 is SGHNT and CDR2 is YYREEE (reference sequence). The CDR3 loop spans 15 amino acids. V gave up 2 bases and J gave up 4 bases; unmatched junction bases: 3. This CDR3 is CASSLQGAGNEKLFF. The CDR3 DNA reads as TGTGCCAGCAGCTTACAGGGGGCCGGTAATGAAAAACTGTTTTTT.

The CDR3 reads CASSFLYRDTGELFF. The CDR3 DNA reads as TGTGCCAGCAGCTTCCTTTACCGGGACACCGGGGAGCTGTTTTTT. The chain links TRBV5-4 to TRBJ2-2; D is undetermined. Germline-derived CDR1 and CDR2 are SGHNT and YYREEE (reference sequence). The CDR3 runs 15 residues. V shed 2 bases and J shed 3 bases, with 11 bases lying between them.

This clone came up a few times. The chain couples TRBV12-3 or TRBV12-4 to TRBJ2-7; 8 bases match TRBD1. V trimming: 6 bases; J trimming: 7 bases; junction bases outside the gene matches: 8. The CDR3 spans 13 residues. The DNA of the CDR3 is TGTGCCAGCAGCCCGACAGGGGTGGGGGAGCAGTACTTC. It is translated as CASSPTGVGEQYF.